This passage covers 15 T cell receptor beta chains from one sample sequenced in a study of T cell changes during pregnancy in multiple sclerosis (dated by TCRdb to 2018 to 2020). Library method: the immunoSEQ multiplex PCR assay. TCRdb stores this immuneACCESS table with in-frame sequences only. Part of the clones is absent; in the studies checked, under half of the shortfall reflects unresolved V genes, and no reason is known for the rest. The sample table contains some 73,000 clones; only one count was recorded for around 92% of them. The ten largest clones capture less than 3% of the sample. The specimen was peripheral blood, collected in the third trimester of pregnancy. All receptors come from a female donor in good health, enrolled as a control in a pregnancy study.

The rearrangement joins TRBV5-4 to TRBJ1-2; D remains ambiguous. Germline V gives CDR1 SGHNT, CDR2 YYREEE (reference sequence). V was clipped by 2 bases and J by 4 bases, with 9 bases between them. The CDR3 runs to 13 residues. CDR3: CASSFSGVYGYTF. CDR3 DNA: TGTGCCAGCAGCTTTTCAGGCGTCTATGGCTACACCTTC.

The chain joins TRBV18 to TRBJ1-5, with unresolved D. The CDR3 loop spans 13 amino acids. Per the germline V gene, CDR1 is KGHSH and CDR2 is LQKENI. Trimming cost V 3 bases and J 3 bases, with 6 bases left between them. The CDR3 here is CASSPGVNQPQHF. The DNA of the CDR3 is TGTGCCAGCTCACCGGGAGTCAATCAGCCCCAGCATTTT. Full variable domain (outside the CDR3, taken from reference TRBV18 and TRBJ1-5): NAGVMQNPRHLVRRRGQEARLRCSPMKGHSHVYWYRQLPEEGLKFMVYLQKENIIDESGMPKERFSAEFPKEGPSILRIQQVVRGDSAAYFCASSPGVNQPQHFGDGTRLSIL.

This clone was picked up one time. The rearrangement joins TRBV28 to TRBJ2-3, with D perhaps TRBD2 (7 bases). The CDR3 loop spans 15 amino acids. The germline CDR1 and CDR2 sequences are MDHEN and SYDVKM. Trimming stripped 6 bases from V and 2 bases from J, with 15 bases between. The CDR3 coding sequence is TGTGCCAGCAGCGACCGCGGGGGCCCCACAGATACGCAGTATTTT. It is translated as CASSDRGGPTDTQYF.

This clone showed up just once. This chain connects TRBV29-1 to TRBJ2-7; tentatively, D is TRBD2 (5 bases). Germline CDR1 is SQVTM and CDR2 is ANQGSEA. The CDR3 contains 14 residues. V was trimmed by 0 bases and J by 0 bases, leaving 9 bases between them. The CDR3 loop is CSVEDYGLSYEQYF. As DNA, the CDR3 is TGCAGCGTTGAAGACTACGGACTCTCCTACGAGCAGTACTTC.

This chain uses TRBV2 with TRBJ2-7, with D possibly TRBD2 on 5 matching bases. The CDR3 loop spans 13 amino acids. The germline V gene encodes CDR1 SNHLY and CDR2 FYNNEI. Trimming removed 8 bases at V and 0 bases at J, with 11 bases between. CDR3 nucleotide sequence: TGTGCCAGCTTCACGGGGAGCTCCTACGAGCAGTACTTC. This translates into CASFTGSSYEQYF.

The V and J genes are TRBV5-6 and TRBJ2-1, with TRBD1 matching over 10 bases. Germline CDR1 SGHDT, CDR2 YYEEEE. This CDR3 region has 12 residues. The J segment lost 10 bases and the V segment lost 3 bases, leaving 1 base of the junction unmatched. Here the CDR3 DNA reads TGTGCCAGCAGCTGGACAGGGGGAGAGCAGTTCTTC. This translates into CASSWTGGEQFF.

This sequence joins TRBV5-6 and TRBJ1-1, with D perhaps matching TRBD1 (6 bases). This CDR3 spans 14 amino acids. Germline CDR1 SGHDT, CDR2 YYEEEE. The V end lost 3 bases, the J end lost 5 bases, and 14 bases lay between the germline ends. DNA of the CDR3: TGTGCCAGCAGCTCCCAGGGGCGCTGGACTGAAGCTTTCTTT. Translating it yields CASSSQGRWTEAFF.

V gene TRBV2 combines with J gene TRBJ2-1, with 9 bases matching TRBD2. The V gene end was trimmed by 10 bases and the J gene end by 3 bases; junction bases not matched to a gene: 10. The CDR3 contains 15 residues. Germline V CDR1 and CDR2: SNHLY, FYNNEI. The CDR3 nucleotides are TGTGCCAAGGTGGTAGCGGGGGAACACTACAATGAGCAGTTCTTC. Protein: CAKVVAGEHYNEQFF.

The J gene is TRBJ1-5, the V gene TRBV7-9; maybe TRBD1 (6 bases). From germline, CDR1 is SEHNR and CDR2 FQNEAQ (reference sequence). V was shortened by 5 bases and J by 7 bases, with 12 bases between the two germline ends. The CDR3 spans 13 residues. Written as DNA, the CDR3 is TGTGCCAGCAGCCCAGACAGGAGGCAGCCCCAGCATTTT. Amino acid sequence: CASSPDRRQPQHF.

This CDR3 reads CASREGQANEKLFF. CDR3 bases: TGTGCCAGCAGGGAGGGGCAGGCGAATGAAAAACTGTTTTTT. This chain connects TRBV7-9 to TRBJ1-4; D possibly corresponds to TRBD1 (5 bases). The CDR3 consists of 14 residues. Germline V lookup: CDR1 SEHNR, CDR2 FQNEAQ (reference sequence). V lost 6 bases, J lost 5 bases, and 13 bases lay in between.

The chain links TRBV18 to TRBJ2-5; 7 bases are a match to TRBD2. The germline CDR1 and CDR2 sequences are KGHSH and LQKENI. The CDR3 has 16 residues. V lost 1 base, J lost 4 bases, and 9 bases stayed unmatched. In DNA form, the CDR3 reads TGTGCCAGCTCACCACTTCCGGACGCGGGAGCAGAGACCCAGTACTTC. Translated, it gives CASSPLPDAGAETQYF.

The CDR3 here is CASSLDRGRNTEAFF. The DNA of the CDR3 is TGTGCCAGCAGCTTGGACCGGGGAAGGAACACTGAAGCTTTCTTT. The chain joins TRBV5-5 to TRBJ1-1, with no clear D. V dropped 0 bases and J dropped 1 base, with 10 bases sitting between them. Germline V lookup: CDR1 SGHKS, CDR2 YYEKEE (reference sequence). The CDR3 spans 15 residues.

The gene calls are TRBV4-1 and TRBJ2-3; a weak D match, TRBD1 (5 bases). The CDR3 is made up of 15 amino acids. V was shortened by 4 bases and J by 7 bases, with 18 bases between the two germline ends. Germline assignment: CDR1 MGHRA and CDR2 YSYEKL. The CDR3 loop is CASSLGAQGLNTQYF. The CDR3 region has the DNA TGCGCCAGCAGCCTTGGGGCCCAGGGTTTGAATACGCAGTATTTT.

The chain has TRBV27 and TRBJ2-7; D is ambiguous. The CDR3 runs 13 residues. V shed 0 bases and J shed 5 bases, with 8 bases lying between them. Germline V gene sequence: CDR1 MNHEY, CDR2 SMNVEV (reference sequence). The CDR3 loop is CASSLSRSHEQYF. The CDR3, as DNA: TGTGCCAGCAGTTTATCTCGGTCCCACGAGCAGTACTTC.

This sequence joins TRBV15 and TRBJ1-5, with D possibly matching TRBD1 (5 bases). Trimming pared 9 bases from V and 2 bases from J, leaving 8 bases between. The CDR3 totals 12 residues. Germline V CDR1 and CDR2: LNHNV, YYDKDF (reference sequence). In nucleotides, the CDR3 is TGTGCCACGGGGGGGGGCAATCAGCCCCAGCATTTT. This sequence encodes CATGGGNQPQHF.